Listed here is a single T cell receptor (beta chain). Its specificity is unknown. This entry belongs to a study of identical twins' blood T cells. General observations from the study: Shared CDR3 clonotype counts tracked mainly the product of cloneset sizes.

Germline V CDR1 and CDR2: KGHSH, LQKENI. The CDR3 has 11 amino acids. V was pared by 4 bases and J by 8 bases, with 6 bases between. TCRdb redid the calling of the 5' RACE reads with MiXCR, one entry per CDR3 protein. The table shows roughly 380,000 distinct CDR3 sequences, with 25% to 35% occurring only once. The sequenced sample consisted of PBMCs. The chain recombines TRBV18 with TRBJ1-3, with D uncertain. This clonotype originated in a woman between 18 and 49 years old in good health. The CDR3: CASSHGDTIYF. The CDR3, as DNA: TGTGCCAGCTCACACGGGGACACCATATATTTT.